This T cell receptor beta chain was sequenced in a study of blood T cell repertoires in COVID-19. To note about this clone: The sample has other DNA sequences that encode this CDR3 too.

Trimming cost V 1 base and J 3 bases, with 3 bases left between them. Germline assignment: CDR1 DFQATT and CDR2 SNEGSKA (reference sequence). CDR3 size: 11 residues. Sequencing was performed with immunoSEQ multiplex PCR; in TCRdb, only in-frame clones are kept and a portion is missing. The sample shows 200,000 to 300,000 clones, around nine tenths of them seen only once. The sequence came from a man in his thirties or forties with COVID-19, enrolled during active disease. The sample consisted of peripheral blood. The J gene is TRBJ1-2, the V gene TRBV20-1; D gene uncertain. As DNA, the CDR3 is TGCAGTGCTAGAGGCGACTATGGCTACACCTTC. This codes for CSARGDYGYTF.